This paragraph reports one T cell receptor (beta chain). Antigen: not known. The sample originates from a study of vaccination and CD4 T cells after COVID-19. General study points: Analysis of convalescent patients found that 304 of 307 vaccine-specific clones were spike mono-reactive.

CDR1 and CDR2 from the germline V gene are MNHEY and SVGAGI. This CDR3 has 16 residues. Trimming shortened V by 0 bases and J by 9 bases, and 15 bases separated the two germline ends. The treatment denotes: 10-day PBMC culture with coronavirus spike peptide pools or control peptides (ViraFEST assay). Once obtained from cultured CD4+ T cells, the DNA was sequenced using the Oncomine TCR Beta short-read assay. TCRdb analysed the PCR reads with MiXCR anew, one entry per CDR3 protein. The sample carries about 11,000 distinct CDR3 sequences, 70% recorded once. The TCR sequence derives from a human donor who had recovered from COVID-19. Sequencing input: CD4+ T cells from blood, cultured in vitro. The chain employs TRBV6-5 and TRBJ1-6; D not resolved. The CDR3 DNA reads TGTGCCAGCAGTTACTCTCGGTCTACCGGGTCTTCACCCCTCCACTTT. This gives the protein CASSYSRSTGSSPLHF.